These 25 T cell receptor beta chains were all obtained from the same sample, sequenced in a study of blood T cell repertoires in COVID-19. Sequencing was performed with immunoSEQ multiplex PCR; in TCRdb, only in-frame clones are kept and a portion is missing. The data show around 49,000 clones, with over 90% seen just once and roughly 1% held by the top ten. The sequenced sample consisted of peripheral blood. The receptors were gathered from a man in his sixties with COVID-19, enrolled during active disease.

This clone was observed once. V gene TRBV7-9 combines with J gene TRBJ2-1; no clear D gene. The CDR3 length is 14 residues. Germline CDR1 and CDR2: SEHNR and FQNEAQ (reference sequence). Trimming left V 2 bases short and J 6 bases short, with 11 bases between. The CDR3 DNA sequence: TGTGCCAGCAGCTTAAGCACAGTAATCAATGAGCAGTTCTTC. Residues: CASSLSTVINEQFF.

The rearrangement joins TRBV24-1 to TRBJ2-5, with 7 bases that match TRBD1. The CDR3 totals 13 residues. V lost 11 bases and J lost 3; bases outside the gene matches: 8. The germline CDR1 and CDR2 sequences are KGHDR and SFDVKD. The CDR3 DNA reads as TGTGCCATTTCTTTACAGGGGAAAGAGACCCAGTACTTC. Residues: CAISLQGKETQYF.

The chain has TRBV20-1 and TRBJ2-7, with a tentative D call TRBD2 (5 bases). The V gene lost 1 base and the J gene lost 9 bases, with 10 bases spanning the gap. CDR3 length: 11 residues. From germline, CDR1 is DFQATT and CDR2 SNEGSKA (reference sequence). Here the CDR3 reads CSARVGAGQYF. The DNA for the CDR3 is TGCAGTGCTAGAGTGGGCGCGGGGCAGTACTTC.

The chain is built from TRBV7-2 and TRBJ2-7; 13 positions agree with TRBD2. With 5 bases clipped from V and 4 bases from J, the junction kept 11 bases outside the gene matches. The CDR3 spans 17 residues. Germline V lookup: CDR1 SGHTA, CDR2 FQGNSA. This chain's CDR3 is CASSPRTSGRSRYEQYF. The CDR3 bases are TGTGCCAGCAGCCCTCGGACTAGCGGGAGATCTAGGTACGAGCAGTACTTC.

This clone was observed once. The chain uses TRBV19 and TRBJ1-5, with 9 bases lining up with TRBD1. CDR1 is LNHDA, CDR2 SQIVND, per germline (reference sequence). Trimming removed 5 bases from V and 3 bases from J; junction bases left unmatched: 5. This CDR3 contains 15 residues. The CDR3, as DNA: TGTGCCAGTAGTCGGGACAGGGCTTCCAATCAGCCCCAGCATTTT. Residues: CASSRDRASNQPQHF.

J is TRBJ1-1 and V is TRBV7-2; D is undetermined. V gave up 5 bases and J gave up 4 bases, with 8 bases separating them. The V gene's germline CDR1 is SGHTA and CDR2 FQGNSA. CDR3 size: 12 residues. DNA of the CDR3: TGTGCCAGCAGCCCAGGCCCCACTGAAGCTTTCTTT. Its protein product is CASSPGPTEAFF.

The CDR3 reads CASSQDQQGVAGYTF. In DNA form, the CDR3 reads TGTGCCAGCAGCCAAGATCAGCAGGGGGTGGCTGGCTACACCTTC. The rearrangement joins TRBV3-1 (or the pseudogene TRBV3-2) to TRBJ1-2, with TRBD1 identical over 7 bases. The junction had 8 bases not matched to a gene; V was cut back by 0 bases and J by 7 bases. CDR3 length: 15 amino acids. Germline assignment: CDR1 LGHDT and CDR2 YNNKEL (reference sequence).

The V and J genes are TRBV5-4 and TRBJ1-2, with 8 bases lining up with TRBD1. Germline V lookup: CDR1 SGHNT, CDR2 YYREEE (reference sequence). The CDR3 has 13 residues. Unmatched junction bases numbered 7, after V lost 4 bases and J lost 8 bases. The chain's CDR3 is CASSPDRAGGYTF. CDR3 nucleotides: TGTGCCAGCAGCCCGGACAGGGCGGGGGGCTACACCTTC.

The chain combines TRBV5-1 with TRBJ2-2, with 7 nucleotides matching TRBD1. Germline loops: CDR1 SGHRS, CDR2 YFSETQ. The CDR3 length is 14 residues. Losses at the gene ends were 4 bases for V and 5 bases for J; bases not matched to a gene: 5. The CDR3 loop reads CASSNQTGTGELFF. The CDR3 DNA reads TGCGCCAGCAGCAATCAGACAGGGACCGGGGAGCTGTTTTTT.

This clone turned up a few times. V usage is TRBV12-3 or TRBV12-4 and J usage is TRBJ1-5; D gene unclear. The length of the CDR3 is 12 residues. The germline V and J ends were trimmed by 6 bases and 9 bases, with 12 bases remaining between them. In nucleotides, the CDR3 is TGTGCCAGCAGCATCCCCCCGGGGCCCCAGCATTTT. It encodes CASSIPPGPQHF.

The chain joins TRBV27 to TRBJ1-2; D is uncertain. V was pared by 5 bases and J by 4 bases, with 11 bases between. This CDR3 comprises 13 residues. The germline V gene encodes CDR1 MNHEY and CDR2 SMNVEV (reference sequence). In nucleotides, the CDR3 is TGTGCCAGCAGTGGAGGGCGAGGCTATGGCTACACCTTC. This codes for CASSGGRGYGYTF.

The chain links TRBV4-1 to TRBJ2-7; D unclear. CDR3 length: 15 amino acids. In germline, CDR1 is MGHRA, CDR2 YSYEKL. V was clipped by 0 bases and J by 0 bases, with 9 bases between them. The CDR3: CASSQDRLSSYEQYF. CDR3 nucleotides: TGCGCCAGCAGCCAAGATAGACTGAGCTCCTACGAGCAGTACTTC.

The V and J genes are TRBV19 and TRBJ2-7; 8 positions match TRBD2. Losses at the gene ends were 7 bases for V and 3 bases for J; bases not matched to a gene: 8. Germline assignment: CDR1 LNHDA and CDR2 SQIVND (reference sequence). The CDR3 is 14 residues long. The CDR3 protein is CASNVAGGGYEQYF. DNA of the CDR3: TGTGCCAGTAACGTGGCGGGAGGTGGCTACGAGCAGTACTTC.

The chain recombines TRBV27 with TRBJ2-7; 9 bases align to TRBD1. The V segment lost 6 bases and the J segment 2 bases; nucleotides outside the gene matches: 14. The CDR3 contains 17 residues. The germline gives CDR1 MNHEY, CDR2 SMNVEV (reference sequence). CDR3 sequence reads: CASREINVRTGAYEQYF. CDR3 in DNA: TGTGCCAGCAGGGAGATAAACGTGAGGACAGGGGCCTACGAGCAGTACTTC.

The chain is built from TRBV18 and TRBJ2-3, with 8 bases identical to TRBD2. From germline, CDR1 is KGHSH and CDR2 LQKENI. This CDR3 has 15 residues. The junction had 8 bases not matched to a gene; V was cut back by 5 bases and J by 4 bases. The CDR3 loop is CASSSTSAGADTQYF. CDR3 nucleotides: TGTGCCAGCTCATCGACTAGCGCTGGCGCAGATACGCAGTATTTT.

The chain combines TRBV28 with TRBJ2-3, with 9 bases identical to TRBD2. Germline trimming cut 6 bases from V and 3 bases from J; bases unmatched to any gene: 4. Looked up from germline, CDR1 is MDHEN and CDR2 is SYDVKM. The CDR3 has 14 amino acids. This CDR3 is CASRRTSATDTQYF. CDR3 nucleotide sequence: TGTGCCAGCAGAAGGACTAGCGCTACAGATACGCAGTATTTT. The variable domain in full, with the rest retrieved from reference TRBV28 and TRBJ2-3, is DVKVTQSSRYLVKRTGEKVFLECVQDMDHENMFWYRQDPGLGLRLIYFSYDVKMKEKGDIPEGYSVSREKKERFSLILESASTNQTSMYLCASRRTSATDTQYFGPGTRLTVL.

This clone was counted only a few times. The chain is built from TRBV5-1 and TRBJ2-2; 10 bases agree with TRBD1. The V gene end was trimmed by 4 bases and the J gene end by 3 bases; junction bases not matched to a gene: 12. CDR3 length equals 18 residues. Germline V gene data show CDR1 as SGHRS and CDR2 as YFSETQ. The CDR3 bases are TGCGCCAGCAGCAATTTACCCGCCGGGACAGGGGACACCGGGGAGCTGTTTTTT. Protein: CASSNLPAGTGDTGELFF.

The chain links TRBV2 to TRBJ1-5, with 8 bases lining up with TRBD1. The V segment lost 3 bases and the J segment 5 bases; nucleotides outside the gene matches: 3. CDR3 length: 14 residues. Per germline, CDR1 SNHLY and CDR2 FYNNEI. CDR3 amino acids: CASSDRQGYQPQHF. The DNA of the CDR3 is TGTGCCAGCAGTGACCGACAGGGGTATCAGCCCCAGCATTTT.

The CDR3 spells CASSQSWTSVDTQYF. CDR3 bases: TGTGCCAGCAGCCAATCGTGGACTAGCGTAGATACGCAGTATTTT. The chain recombines TRBV16 with TRBJ2-3, with 9 bases fitting TRBD2. This CDR3 has 15 residues. Germline lookup yields CDR1 KGHSY and CDR2 FQNENV. Losses at the gene ends were 0 bases for V and 5 bases for J; bases not matched to a gene: 3.

J is TRBJ1-3 and V is TRBV11-2; 9 nucleotides align to TRBD1. V was pared by 5 bases and J by 10 bases, with 12 bases of the junction left unmatched. The CDR3 spans 15 residues. CDR1 is SGHAT, CDR2 FQNNGV, per germline. The CDR3 DNA sequence: TGTGCCAGCAGCACGAGGACAGGGGAGAGAGATACCATATATTTT. Protein product: CASSTRTGERDTIYF.

The chain couples TRBV28 to TRBJ2-7; D is perhaps TRBD2 (5 bases). Between the trimmed V and J ends, which lost 6 bases and 6 bases, there was a span of 12 bases. CDR3 length: 12 amino acids. CDR1 is MDHEN, CDR2 SYDVKM, per germline. CDR3 DNA: TGTGCCAGCAGGACGGCGGGTGGCGAGCAGTACTTC. Protein product: CASRTAGGEQYF. The full variable domain, with the rest looked up from reference TRBV28 and TRBJ2-7, is DVKVTQSSRYLVKRTGEKVFLECVQDMDHENMFWYRQDPGLGLRLIYFSYDVKMKEKGDIPEGYSVSREKKERFSLILESASTNQTSMYLCASRTAGGEQYFGPGTRLTVT.

The genes are TRBV7-2 and TRBJ2-7, with D possibly TRBD2 on 6 matching bases. Trimming cost V 1 base and J 1 base, with 11 bases left between them. Germline V gene sequence: CDR1 SGHTA, CDR2 FQGNSA. CDR3 length: 15 residues. The CDR3 nucleotides read TGTGCCAGCAGCTTAGAGCTAGCGCCGTCCTACGAGCAGTACTTC. Its protein product is CASSLELAPSYEQYF. Full variable domain (outside the CDR3, taken from reference TRBV7-2 and TRBJ2-7): GAGVSQSPSNKVTEKGKDVELRCDPISGHTALYWYRQSLGQGLEFLIYFQGNSAPDKSGLPSDRFSAERTGGSVSTLTIQRTQQEDSAVYLCASSLELAPSYEQYFGPGTRLTVT.

The chain employs TRBV2 and TRBJ2-2; possible D gene TRBD1, 6 bases. CDR1 and CDR2 from the germline V gene are SNHLY and FYNNEI. The CDR3 is made up of 14 amino acids. V lost 6 bases and J 4 bases, leaving 12 bases between the germline ends. CDR3 residues: CASRDRAGTGELFF. CDR3 in DNA: TGTGCCAGCAGGGACAGAGCAGGCACCGGGGAGCTGTTTTTT.

V is TRBV10-3 and J is TRBJ2-6; TRBD1 matches 8 bases. V gave up 7 bases and J gave up 4 bases; unmatched junction bases: 9. Germline CDR1 ENHRY, CDR2 SYGVKD. This CDR3 has 16 residues. This chain's CDR3 is CAIKEDRGLGANVLTF. CDR3 sequence (DNA): TGTGCCATCAAGGAAGACAGGGGATTGGGGGCCAACGTCCTGACTTTC.

The rearrangement links TRBV5-1 to TRBJ2-1; 9 bases match TRBD1. J gave up 3 bases and V 1 base, and 2 bases lay outside the gene matches. Germline V gene sequence: CDR1 SGHRS, CDR2 YFSETQ. This CDR3 comprises 15 residues. The DNA for the CDR3 is TGCGCCAGCAGCTTGACAGGGGGCAACTACAATGAGCAGTTCTTC. This encodes CASSLTGGNYNEQFF.